The 15 T cell receptor beta chains given below trace back to one sample, sequenced in a study of OX40 agonist ivuxolimab in advanced cancers. The data were produced by immunoSEQ multiplex PCR, yet TCRdb's version contains in-frame clones alone and is incomplete. In the table there are around 100,000 clones, 90% of which are singletons. Here the sequenced sample was CD4+ or CD8+ T cells sorted from blood, taken in a trial of the OX40 agonist ivuxolimab. The receptors here all came from an adult with an advanced solid tumor such as melanoma, head and neck, liver or kidney cancer.

J is TRBJ1-5 and V is TRBV30, with D unclear. Germline loops: CDR1 GTSNPN, CDR2 SVGIG (reference sequence). Trimming shortened V by 5 bases and J by 7 bases, and 18 bases separated the two germline ends. The CDR3 sequence is 14 residues long. The CDR3 region has the DNA TGTGCCTGGCGACGAGAGGGCCTGGGGCAGCCCCAGCATTTT. Its translation is CAWRREGLGQPQHF.

The chain links TRBV9 to TRBJ2-7; no definite D call. In germline, CDR1 is SGDLS, CDR2 YYNGEE. V lost 0 bases, J lost 7 bases, and 14 bases lay in between. This CDR3 comprises 14 residues. CDR3 amino acids: CASSVDALSGEQYF. The DNA for the CDR3 is TGTGCCAGCAGCGTAGATGCCTTGTCTGGGGAGCAGTACTTC.

The CDR3 region has the DNA TGTGCCAGCAGCTTAGGGGACAGCAGGGGCGAGCAGTACTTC. As protein: CASSLGDSRGEQYF. The gene calls are TRBV7-6 and TRBJ2-7; the match to TRBD1 covers 7 bases. Germline loops: CDR1 SGHVS, CDR2 FNYEAQ. J gave up 6 bases and V 1 base, and 6 bases lay outside the gene matches. This CDR3 contains 14 residues.

The chain carries TRBV5-1 and TRBJ2-7; no clear D gene. The CDR3 is 14 amino acids. V was shortened by 4 bases and J by 0 bases, with 11 bases between the two germline ends. Germline V gene data show CDR1 as SGHRS and CDR2 as YFSETQ. This chain's CDR3 is CASSPTVSSYEQYF. As DNA, the CDR3 is TGCGCCAGCAGCCCCACTGTAAGCTCCTACGAGCAGTACTTC.

Here the CDR3 reads CAWNGVGGTEAFF. The CDR3 coding sequence is TGTGCCTGGAATGGTGTCGGGGGAACTGAAGCTTTCTTT. The V call is TRBV30, the J call TRBJ1-1, with D maybe TRBD1 (5 bases). The V end was cut by 4 bases, the J end by 5 bases, with 14 bases between. Germline V lookup: CDR1 GTSNPN, CDR2 SVGIG (reference sequence). This CDR3 contains 13 residues.

The chain is built from TRBV29-1 and TRBJ1-6; D not resolved. Trimming took off 3 bases at V and 4 bases at J, with 10 bases between the two ends. The CDR3 is 14 residues long. CDR1 and CDR2 (germline): SQVTM, ANQGSEA. The CDR3 nucleotides read TGCAGCGTTGACCCGGACGCTTATAATTCACCCCTCCACTTT. It is translated as CSVDPDAYNSPLHF.

CDR3 bases: TGTGCCAGCAGCCGACCAGGGACTCCGAAAGAGACCCAGTACTTC. Amino acid sequence: CASSRPGTPKETQYF. The V and J genes are TRBV7-9 and TRBJ2-5; TRBD2 is a possible D gene (6 bases). Germline V lookup: CDR1 SEHNR, CDR2 FQNEAQ (reference sequence). The CDR3 spans 15 residues. V lost 5 bases, J lost 3 bases, and 16 bases lay in between.

This chain joins TRBV5-1 and TRBJ1-1, with a weak D call TRBD1 (5 bases). Germline assignment: CDR1 SGHRS and CDR2 YFSETQ. This CDR3 is 14 amino acids long. Trimming pared 5 bases from V and 4 bases from J, leaving 15 bases between. The CDR3 reads CASRVDTRGTEAFF. CDR3 bases: TGCGCCAGCAGGGTGGACACCCGGGGCACTGAAGCTTTCTTT.

This chain uses TRBV6-5 with TRBJ1-1; 7 nucleotides align to TRBD1. V shed 5 bases, J shed 9 bases, and the junction held 9 bases outside the gene matches. The CDR3 covers 13 residues. The germline V gene encodes CDR1 MNHEY and CDR2 SVGAGI. The CDR3: CASSPTLQGKAFF. The CDR3 DNA reads TGTGCCAGCAGTCCTACCTTACAGGGGAAAGCTTTCTTT.

This chain links TRBV4-1 with TRBJ2-7; 10 bases line up with TRBD1. This CDR3 is 18 amino acids long. The V and J ends lost 4 bases and 0 bases, in that order; junction bases with no gene match: 12. Germline V lookup: CDR1 MGHRA, CDR2 YSYEKL. The CDR3 nucleotides read TGCGCCAGCAGCCCCTCCCGGGACAGGGGTAAGGTCTCCTACGAGCAGTACTTC. It specifies CASSPSRDRGKVSYEQYF.

This clone was observed a few times. The chain is built from TRBV5-1 and TRBJ2-5; D tentatively reads TRBD1 or TRBD2 (5 bases each). V shed 1 base and J shed 5 bases, with 15 bases lying between them. The germline gives CDR1 SGHRS, CDR2 YFSETQ. CDR3 size: 15 residues. DNA of the CDR3: TGCGCCAGCAGCTTGCAGGGTAGAGGGCTCGAGACCCAGTACTTC. Translating gives CASSLQGRGLETQYF.

V and J are TRBV30 and TRBJ1-2; the D is unclear. The CDR3 loop spans 10 amino acids. The germline gives CDR1 GTSNPN, CDR2 SVGIG (reference sequence). V was cut by 3 bases and J by 7 bases, with 6 bases left in between. This CDR3 is CAWRNIGYTF. The CDR3 DNA sequence: TGTGCCTGGAGGAACATTGGCTACACCTTC.

This rearrangement joins TRBV4-1 to TRBJ2-7; 8 bases are a match to TRBD1. CDR3 length: 14 residues. CDR1 is MGHRA, CDR2 YSYEKL, per germline. V lost 1 base, J lost 6 bases, and 5 bases stayed unmatched. CDR3 loop: CASSQVPGGVEQYF. The DNA of the CDR3 is TGCGCCAGCAGCCAAGTTCCAGGGGGCGTCGAGCAGTACTTC.

The chain couples TRBV18 to TRBJ2-7, with TRBD1 matching 8 bases. Trimming took 3 bases from V and 3 from J; bases not matched to a gene: 4. The CDR3 has 14 residues. Germline CDR1 KGHSH, CDR2 LQKENI. The CDR3 sequence: CASSPSGGLYEQYF. Written as DNA, the CDR3 is TGTGCCAGCTCACCTTCAGGGGGCCTCTACGAGCAGTACTTC.

This CDR3 reads CASSLVLDTNEKLFF. DNA of the CDR3: TGTGCCAGCAGCTTAGTTTTGGACACTAATGAAAAACTGTTTTTT. The chain recombines TRBV7-9 with TRBJ1-4; no firm D call. This CDR3 is built from 15 residues. Germline loops: CDR1 SEHNR, CDR2 FQNEAQ (reference sequence). Trimming stripped 1 base from V and 2 bases from J, with 8 bases between.